The next 23 T cell receptor beta chains were all read from a single sample in a study of shared clonotypes between healthy human individuals. The protocol was immunoSEQ multiplex PCR, while the TCRdb copy is restricted to in-frame clones and leaves out a portion. The sample includes roughly 510,000 clones, 75% to 80% of them seen just once. The source material was PBMCs. The receptors shown here come from a woman in her 40s in good health. Some clones in this sample may be carry-over from other donors' samples.

The rearrangement links TRBV5-1 to TRBJ1-1; 7 bases fit TRBD1. There are 12 residues in the CDR3. With V trimmed by 9 bases and J by 11 bases, 13 bases remained unmatched. In germline, CDR1 is SGHRS, CDR2 YFSETQ. CDR3 nucleotide sequence: TGCGCCAAAGGAGGGGGCAGACGTGGGGCTTTCTTT. As protein: CAKGGGRRGAFF.

The chain is built from TRBV18 and TRBJ2-3, with 8 positions matching TRBD2. V lost 6 bases and J lost 2; bases outside the gene matches: 10. CDR3 length: 16 amino acids. The V gene's germline CDR1 is KGHSH and CDR2 LQKENI. This CDR3 is CASSPQLAESTDTQYF. The CDR3 nucleotides are TGTGCCAGCTCGCCCCAACTAGCGGAGTCCACAGATACGCAGTATTTT.

This clone was seen a few times. The J gene is TRBJ2-1, the V gene TRBV6-4; 12 bases align to TRBD2. The CDR3 loop spans 14 amino acids. The V and J ends lost 6 bases and 9 bases, in that order; junction bases with no gene match: 6. Germline CDR1 reads MRHNA; CDR2 reads SNTAGT. The CDR3 reads CASSLLAGGSEQFF. The CDR3 nucleotides are TGTGCCAGCAGCCTACTAGCGGGAGGTAGTGAGCAGTTCTTC.

This clone was picked up a small number of times. The chain links TRBV30 to TRBJ2-6, with D possibly being TRBD2 (7 bases). Germline V CDR1 and CDR2: GTSNPN, SVGIG (reference sequence). The CDR3 length is 14 residues. V lost 5 bases and J 3 bases, leaving 11 bases between the germline ends. The CDR3: CAWYGGLGANVLTF. DNA of the CDR3: TGTGCCTGGTACGGGGGGCTTGGGGCCAACGTCCTGACTTTC.

Many counts were recorded for this clone. The CDR3 region has the DNA TGTGCCAGTATAGACAGGGGGGCCTACAATGAGCAGTTCTTC. This translates into CASIDRGAYNEQFF. The chain recombines TRBV28 with TRBJ2-1; 9 nucleotides line up with TRBD1. Germline loops: CDR1 MDHEN, CDR2 SYDVKM. The CDR3 runs 14 residues. V was clipped by 9 bases and J by 2 bases; unmatched bases: 5. Combining the CDR3 with reference TRBV28 and TRBJ2-1 gives the whole variable domain DVKVTQSSRYLVKRTGEKVFLECVQDMDHENMFWYRQDPGLGLRLIYFSYDVKMKEKGDIPEGYSVSREKKERFSLILESASTNQTSMYLCASIDRGAYNEQFFGPGTRLTVL.

The chain links TRBV11-2 to TRBJ2-1, with D uncertain. CDR1 and CDR2 (germline): SGHAT, FQNNGV. V shed 0 bases and J shed 5 bases, with 8 bases lying between them. This CDR3 comprises 14 residues. In DNA form, the CDR3 reads TGTGCCAGCAGCTTAGAGGCAGCAAACAATGAGCAGTTCTTC. This translates into CASSLEAANNEQFF.

The rearrangement uses TRBV7-2 and TRBJ2-5; D remains unclear. Germline lookup yields CDR1 SGHTA and CDR2 FQGNSA. This CDR3 is 14 amino acids long. Trimming removed 2 bases from V and 5 bases from J, with 12 bases in between. CDR3 residues: CASSLLPSIETQYF. Here the CDR3 DNA reads TGTGCCAGCAGCTTACTACCTTCGATCGAGACCCAGTACTTC.

The chain carries TRBV19 and TRBJ1-1; TRBD1 might be the D (5 bases). The V end lost 5 bases, the J end lost 3 bases, and 13 bases lay between the germline ends. Germline-derived CDR1 and CDR2 are LNHDA and SQIVND (reference sequence). The CDR3 totals 14 residues. The CDR3 region has the DNA TGTGCCAGTAGTGCCTTAGGGGTAGACACTGAAGCTTTCTTT. This encodes CASSALGVDTEAFF.

This rearrangement joins TRBV9 to TRBJ1-1; D ambiguous. V was shortened by 0 bases and J by 1 base, with 7 bases between the two germline ends. CDR1 and CDR2 (germline): SGDLS, YYNGEE. The CDR3 covers 14 residues. The CDR3 spells CASSVARENTEAFF. The CDR3 DNA reads TGTGCCAGCAGCGTAGCCAGAGAGAACACTGAAGCTTTCTTT.

J is TRBJ2-3 and V is TRBV7-2; D may match TRBD1 or TRBD2 (5 bases each). Trimming took 5 bases from V and 2 from J, leaving 17 bases between them. The CDR3 runs 16 residues. The germline V gene has CDR1 SGHTA and CDR2 FQGNSA. For the CDR3, the DNA is TGTGCCAGCAGCCCACGGGACGGTATTAACACAGATACGCAGTATTTT. Protein sequence: CASSPRDGINTDTQYF.

This chain uses TRBV27 with TRBJ2-5, with 9 bases that match TRBD1. V lost 1 base to trimming and J lost 3 bases; unmatched junction nucleotides: 12. The CDR3 has 18 amino acids. The germline V gene encodes CDR1 MNHEY and CDR2 SMNVEV (reference sequence). Here the CDR3 reads CASSLYRSGTGSEETQYF. In nucleotides, the CDR3 is TGTGCCAGCAGTTTATATCGGTCGGGGACAGGGTCGGAAGAGACCCAGTACTTC.

The J gene is TRBJ2-3, the V gene TRBV19; 7 bases are a match to TRBD2. J gave up 2 bases and V 4 bases, and 6 bases lay outside the gene matches. Germline V gene sequence: CDR1 LNHDA, CDR2 SQIVND (reference sequence). This CDR3 contains 15 residues. The DNA of the CDR3 is TGTGCCAGTAGTACCACAGCGGGAATCACAGATACGCAGTATTTT. It is translated as CASSTTAGITDTQYF. Using reference TRBV19 and TRBJ2-3 for the parts outside the CDR3, the full variable domain is DGGITQSPKYLFRKEGQNVTLSCEQNLNHDAMYWYRQDPGQGLRLIYYSQIVNDFQKGDIAEGYSVSREKKESFPLTVTSAQKNPTAFYLCASSTTAGITDTQYFGPGTRLTVL.

This rearrangement joins TRBV2 to TRBJ1-6, with no clear D. Per germline, CDR1 SNHLY and CDR2 FYNNEI. The CDR3 runs to 13 residues. With 7 bases removed from V and 7 bases from J, the gap between germline ends came to 11 bases. CDR3 nucleotide sequence: TGTGCCAGCACGATCCAGGAAAATTCACCCCTCCACTTT. As protein: CASTIQENSPLHF. Based on the CDR3 plus reference TRBV2 and TRBJ1-6, the full variable domain is EPEVTQTPSHQVTQMGQEVILRCVPISNHLYFYWYRQILGQKVEFLVSFYNNEISEKSEIFDDQFSVERPDGSNFTLKIRSTKLEDSAMYFCASTIQENSPLHFGNGTRLTVT.

This clone was counted once. The chain recombines TRBV5-1 with TRBJ2-1; 14 nucleotides line up with TRBD2. Germline CDR1 reads SGHRS; CDR2 reads YFSETQ. The CDR3 has 17 residues. Losses at the gene ends were 0 bases for V and 4 bases for J; bases not matched to a gene: 3. The CDR3 coding sequence is TGCGCCAGCAGCTTGGGGGGACTAGCGGGAGTGTACAATGAGCAGTTCTTC. Translated, it gives CASSLGGLAGVYNEQFF.

The chain is built from TRBV5-1 and TRBJ1-1, with D possibly TRBD1 on 5 matching bases. The germline gives CDR1 SGHRS, CDR2 YFSETQ. The ends were cut back, 1 base at V and 6 bases at J, with 10 bases in the middle. The CDR3 spans 13 residues. The CDR3 protein is CASSLSGVAEAFF. The CDR3 DNA is TGCGCCAGCAGCTTGTCGGGGGTCGCTGAAGCTTTCTTT.

This clone turned up a few times. The chain links TRBV19 to TRBJ1-1; 8 bases align to TRBD1. The V segment lost 2 bases and the J segment 2 bases; nucleotides outside the gene matches: 4. The CDR3 length is 15 residues. Germline CDR1 is LNHDA and CDR2 is SQIVND (reference sequence). For the CDR3, the DNA is TGTGCCAGTAGTATAAGCGGGACAGGCAACACTGAAGCTTTCTTT. Translating gives CASSISGTGNTEAFF.

The chain employs TRBV7-9 and TRBJ2-5; TRBD2 matches at 13 bases. Germline values: CDR1 SEHNR, CDR2 FQNEAQ (reference sequence). The CDR3 sequence is 15 residues long. V shed 5 bases, J shed 6 bases, and the junction held 6 bases outside the gene matches. CDR3 protein: CASSLGLAGPKTQYF. CDR3 nucleotide sequence: TGTGCCAGCAGCCTGGGACTAGCGGGACCTAAGACCCAGTACTTC.

This chain links TRBV5-1 with TRBJ2-2; tentatively, D is TRBD1 or TRBD2 (5 bases each). V shed 1 base and J shed 0 bases, with 10 bases lying between them. From germline, CDR1 is SGHRS and CDR2 YFSETQ. This CDR3 spans 16 amino acids. The CDR3 region is CASSLSGQANTGELFF. As DNA, the CDR3 is TGCGCCAGCAGCTTGTCGGGGCAGGCGAACACCGGGGAGCTGTTTTTT.

Only one count was recorded for this clone. J is TRBJ1-4 and V is TRBV5-8; D unresolved. Germline values: CDR1 SGHTS, CDR2 YDEGEE. Between the trimmed V and J ends, which lost 1 base and 4 bases, there was a span of 8 bases. This CDR3 comprises 14 residues. The CDR3 DNA sequence: TGTGCCAGCAGCTTGCGAGGTCTTAATGAAAAACTGTTTTTT. It encodes CASSLRGLNEKLFF.

The chain uses TRBV10-2 and TRBJ1-1; D is unclear. The germline V gene has CDR1 WSHSY and CDR2 SAAADI. CDR3 length: 13 amino acids. V lost 6 bases and J 1 base, leaving 9 bases between the germline ends. CDR3 amino acids: CASRVIGNTEAFF. Here the CDR3 DNA reads TGCGCCAGCAGGGTCATTGGGAACACTGAAGCTTTCTTT.

The chain links TRBV5-1 to TRBJ2-7; 10 positions match TRBD1. Germline trimming cut 4 bases from V and 4 bases from J; bases unmatched to any gene: 5. Germline CDR1 reads SGHRS; CDR2 reads YFSETQ. The CDR3 is 14 amino acids. The CDR3 sequence: CASSDRDRGYEQYF. Written as DNA, the CDR3 is TGCGCCAGCAGCGACCGGGACAGGGGATACGAGCAGTACTTC.

V is TRBV2 and J is TRBJ1-6; 7 nucleotides agree with TRBD1. Losses at the gene ends were 2 bases for V and 10 bases for J; bases not matched to a gene: 8. This CDR3 contains 15 residues. Germline values: CDR1 SNHLY, CDR2 FYNNEI. This chain's CDR3 is CASSEYAGGGSPLHF. The DNA of the CDR3 is TGTGCCAGCAGTGAATACGCAGGGGGAGGATCACCCCTCCACTTT.

In its sample, this clone ranks as medium-sized. The chain carries TRBV28 and TRBJ1-1; maybe TRBD1 (5 bases). Per the germline V gene, CDR1 is MDHEN and CDR2 is SYDVKM. Trimming removed 2 bases from V and 5 bases from J, with 18 bases in between. The CDR3 is made up of 16 amino acids. The CDR3 protein is CASSLTIGQEGTEAFF. CDR3 DNA sequence: TGTGCCAGCAGTTTAACGATCGGGCAGGAGGGGACTGAAGCTTTCTTT.